This T cell receptor beta chain comes out of a study of CD8+ T cells in alopecia areata. Study background: It was oral tofacitinib, at 5 to 10 mg twice daily, that treated patients received.

Alopecia areata patients gave lesional scalp punch biopsies and peripheral blood samples. Sequencing templates came from extracted RNA that was reverse transcribed into cDNA. Repertoires were generated with immunoSEQ multiplex PCR, while TCRdb's copy carries only in-frame clones and drops some. The sample lists about 12,000 clones; around three fifths were seen once. This CDR3 is built from 16 residues. The V gene's germline CDR1 is KGHSH and CDR2 LQKENI. Between the trimmed V and J ends, which lost 0 bases and 0 bases, there was a span of 12 bases. This clone has only a few counts. The TCR sequence derives from a human donor with alopecia areata. The sample consisted of skin. V gene TRBV18 combines with J gene TRBJ2-7, with D unresolved. CDR3 amino acids: CASSPPNKLSSYEQYF. The CDR3 coding sequence is TGTGCCAGCTCACCACCGAACAAGTTGAGCTCCTACGAGCAGTACTTC.